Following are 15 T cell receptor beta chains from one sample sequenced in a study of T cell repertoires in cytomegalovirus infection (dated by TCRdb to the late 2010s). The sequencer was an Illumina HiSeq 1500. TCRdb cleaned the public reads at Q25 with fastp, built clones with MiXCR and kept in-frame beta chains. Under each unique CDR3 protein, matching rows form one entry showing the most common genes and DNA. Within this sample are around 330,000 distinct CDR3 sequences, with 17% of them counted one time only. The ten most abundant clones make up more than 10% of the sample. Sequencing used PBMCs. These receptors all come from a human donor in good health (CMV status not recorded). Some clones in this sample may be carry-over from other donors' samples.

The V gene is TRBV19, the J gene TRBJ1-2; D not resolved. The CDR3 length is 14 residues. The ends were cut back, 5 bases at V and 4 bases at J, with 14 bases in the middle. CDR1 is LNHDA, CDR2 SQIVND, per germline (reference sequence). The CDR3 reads CASSEADGAYGYTF. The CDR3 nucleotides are TGTGCCAGTAGTGAAGCAGACGGAGCCTATGGCTACACCTTC.

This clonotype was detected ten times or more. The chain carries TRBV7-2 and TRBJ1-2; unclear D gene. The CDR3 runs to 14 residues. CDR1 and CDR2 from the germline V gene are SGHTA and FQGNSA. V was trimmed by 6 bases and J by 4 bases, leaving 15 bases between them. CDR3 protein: CASSLNVGTYGYTF. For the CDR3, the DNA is TGTGCCAGCAGTTTAAATGTGGGAACCTATGGCTACACCTTC.

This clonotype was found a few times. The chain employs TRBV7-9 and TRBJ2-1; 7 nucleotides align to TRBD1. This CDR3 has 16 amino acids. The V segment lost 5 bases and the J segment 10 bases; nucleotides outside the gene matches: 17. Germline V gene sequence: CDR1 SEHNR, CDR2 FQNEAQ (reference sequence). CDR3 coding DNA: TGTGCCAGCAGCGATTCCCACAGGGGCGAGACGGACGAGCAGTTCTTC. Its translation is CASSDSHRGETDEQFF.

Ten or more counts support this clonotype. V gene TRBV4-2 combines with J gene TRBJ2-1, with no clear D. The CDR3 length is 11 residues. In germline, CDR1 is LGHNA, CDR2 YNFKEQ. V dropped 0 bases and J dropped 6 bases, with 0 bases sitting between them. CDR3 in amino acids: CASSQDNEQFF. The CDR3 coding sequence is TGTGCCAGCAGCCAAGACAATGAGCAGTTCTTC.

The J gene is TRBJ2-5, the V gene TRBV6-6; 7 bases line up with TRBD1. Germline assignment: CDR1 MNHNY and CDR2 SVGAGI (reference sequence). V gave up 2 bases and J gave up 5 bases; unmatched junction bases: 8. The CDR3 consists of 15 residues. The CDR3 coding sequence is TGTGCCAGCAGTTACCCTAATACAGGGGAGGAGACCCAGTACTTC. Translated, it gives CASSYPNTGEETQYF.

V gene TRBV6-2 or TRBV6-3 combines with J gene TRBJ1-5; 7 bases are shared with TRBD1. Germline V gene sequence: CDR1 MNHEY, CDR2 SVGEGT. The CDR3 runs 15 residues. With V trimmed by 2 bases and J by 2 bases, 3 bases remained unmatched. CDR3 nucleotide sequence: TGTGCCAGCAGTTACACTGGACAGGGCAATCAGCCCCAGCATTTT. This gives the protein CASSYTGQGNQPQHF.

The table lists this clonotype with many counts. The chain's CDR3 is CASSVVRASEQYF. The CDR3 bases are TGTGCCAGCAGCGTGGTCAGGGCATCCGAGCAGTACTTC. V usage is TRBV7-9 and J usage is TRBJ2-7, with a weak D call TRBD1 (5 bases). V lost 5 bases and J 6 bases, leaving 14 bases between the germline ends. CDR1 and CDR2 (germline): SEHNR, FQNEAQ (reference sequence). The CDR3 spans 13 residues.

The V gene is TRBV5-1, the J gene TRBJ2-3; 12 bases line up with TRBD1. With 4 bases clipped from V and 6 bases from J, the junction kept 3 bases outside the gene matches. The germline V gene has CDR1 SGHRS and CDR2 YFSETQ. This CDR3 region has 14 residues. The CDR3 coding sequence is TGCGCCAGCAGCAAGGGACAGGGGGCGGATACGCAGTATTTT. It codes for CASSKGQGADTQYF.

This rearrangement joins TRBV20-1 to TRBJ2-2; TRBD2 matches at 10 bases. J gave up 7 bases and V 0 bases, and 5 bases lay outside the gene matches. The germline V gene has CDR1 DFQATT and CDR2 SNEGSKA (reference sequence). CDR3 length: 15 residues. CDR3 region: CSARDQRGGLGELFF. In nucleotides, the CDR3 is TGCAGTGCTAGAGATCAGCGGGGGGGCCTCGGGGAGCTGTTTTTT.

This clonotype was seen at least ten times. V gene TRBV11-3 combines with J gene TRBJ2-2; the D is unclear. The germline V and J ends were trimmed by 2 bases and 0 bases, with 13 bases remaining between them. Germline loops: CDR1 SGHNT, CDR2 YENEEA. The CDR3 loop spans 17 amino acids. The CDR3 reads CASSLSRWGSNTGELFF. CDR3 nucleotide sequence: TGTGCCAGCAGCTTATCTCGCTGGGGATCGAACACCGGGGAGCTGTTTTTT.

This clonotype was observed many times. Written as DNA, the CDR3 is TGTGCCAGCACCGTACTCAATTCCCAATCCTACAATGAGCAGTTCTTC. This translates into CASTVLNSQSYNEQFF. The chain carries TRBV6-6 and TRBJ2-1; the D is unclear. Trimming removed 7 bases at V and 1 base at J, with 17 bases between. There are 16 residues in the CDR3. Germline V lookup: CDR1 MNHNY, CDR2 SVGAGI (reference sequence).

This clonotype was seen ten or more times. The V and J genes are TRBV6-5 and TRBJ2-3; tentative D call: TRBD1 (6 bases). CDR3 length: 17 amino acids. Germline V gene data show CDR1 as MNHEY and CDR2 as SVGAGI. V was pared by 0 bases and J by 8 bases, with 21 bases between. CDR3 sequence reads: CASSYSTPLGQRGTQYF. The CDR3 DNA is TGTGCCAGCAGTTACTCCACCCCGCTTGGACAGCGCGGTACGCAGTATTTT.

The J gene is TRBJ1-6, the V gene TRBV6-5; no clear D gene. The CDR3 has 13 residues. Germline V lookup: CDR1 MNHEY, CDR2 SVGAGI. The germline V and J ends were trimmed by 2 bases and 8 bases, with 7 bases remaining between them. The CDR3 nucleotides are TGTGCCAGCAGTTACGGTCGAGATTCACCCCTCCACTTT. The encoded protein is CASSYGRDSPLHF.

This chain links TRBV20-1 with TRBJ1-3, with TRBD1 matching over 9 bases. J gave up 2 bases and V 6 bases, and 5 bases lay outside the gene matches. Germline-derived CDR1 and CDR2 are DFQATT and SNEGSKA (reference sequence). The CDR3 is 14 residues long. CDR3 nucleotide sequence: TGCAGTGCCACCGACAGGGGGGCTGGAAACACCATATATTTT. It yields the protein CSATDRGAGNTIYF.

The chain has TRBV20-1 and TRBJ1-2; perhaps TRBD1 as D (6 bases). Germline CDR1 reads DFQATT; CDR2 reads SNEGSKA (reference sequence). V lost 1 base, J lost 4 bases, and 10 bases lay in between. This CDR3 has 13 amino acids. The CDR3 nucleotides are TGCAGTGCTAGAGGGGGGCAGGGCTATGGCTACACCTTC. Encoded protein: CSARGGQGYGYTF.